This T cell receptor beta chain was identified in a study of blood T cells in healthy people across ages. The second PCR ran about 6 to 11 cycles with a sample-barcoded 5' primer and J-beta primers. In TCRdb, the 5' RACE reads were re-called with MiXCR into one record per CDR3 protein. The table lists around 1.1 million distinct CDR3 sequences, less than 45% of them singletons, with around 13% in the top ten. General observations from the study: Among T cells, TCR beta diversity per million cells dropped roughly linearly as age rose.

Donors ranged from about 6 to 90 years old and were healthy Caucasians in Russia. Comments on this clonotype: Its specificity is not known.

Germline V CDR1 and CDR2: SGHDT, YYEEEE. CDR3 size: 14 residues. Sequencing input: blood. The sequence came from a man aged 18 to 35 in good health. The J gene is TRBJ2-5, the V gene TRBV5-6, with 8 nucleotides matching TRBD1. The J call may be wrong; the DNA end is better matched by TRBJ2-4. The CDR3: CASSSPGGPNIQYF. The CDR3 DNA sequence: TGTGCCAGCAGCTCCCCAGGGGGCCCAAACATTCAGTACTTC.